This TCR beta chain was documented in a study of cytomegalovirus exposure and HLA in healthy donors. This PCR relied on a set of 60 Vbeta primers and 13 Jbeta primers. Only in-frame clones appear in the TCRdb table, and some are missing; sequencing was by immunoSEQ multiplex PCR. The sample contains 150,000 to 200,000 clones, roughly 68% of which appear only once. Study-wide results and caveats: The study flagged roughly 160 TCR beta chains as cytomegalovirus-associated. Most of the CMV-associated TCR beta chains (in a later analysis) appeared to be HLA-restricted. Indistinguishable V segments, including TRBV6-2 and TRBV6-3, were excluded.

Per germline, CDR1 SQVTM and CDR2 ANQGSEA. CDR3 length equals 12 residues. Details on this clone: Its cognate antigen is unknown.

Sequencing was carried out using PBMCs. The V gene is TRBV29-1, the J gene TRBJ2-5, with D hard to call. The end of the DNA aligns better with TRBJ2-7, so the J call may be wrong. This sequence originates from a man under 40 in good health and CMV-seropositive. This chain's CDR3 is CSVSPGNYEQYF. The CDR3 DNA is TGCAGCGTGTCACCTGGAAACTACGAGCAGTACTTC.